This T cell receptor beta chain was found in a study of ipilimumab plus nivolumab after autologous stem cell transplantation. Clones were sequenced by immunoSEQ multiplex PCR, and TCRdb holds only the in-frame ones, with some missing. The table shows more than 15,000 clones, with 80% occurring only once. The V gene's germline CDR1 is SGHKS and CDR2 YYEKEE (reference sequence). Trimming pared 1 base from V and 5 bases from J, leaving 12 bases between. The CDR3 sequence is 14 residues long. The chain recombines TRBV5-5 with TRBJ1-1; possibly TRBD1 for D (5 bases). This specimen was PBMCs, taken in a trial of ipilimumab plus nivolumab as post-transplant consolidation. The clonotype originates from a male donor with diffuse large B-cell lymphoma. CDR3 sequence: CASSLLGERTEAFF. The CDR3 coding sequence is TGTGCCAGCAGCTTGTTGGGGGAAAGAACTGAAGCTTTCTTT.